The clone carrying this T cell receptor beta chain was picked up a small number of times. A second PCR, run for about 6 to 11 cycles, used a sample-barcoded 5' primer plus a J-beta primer mix. MiXCR, applied by TCRdb to the 5' RACE reads, yields one record per CDR3 protein. The table has approximately 1,000,000 distinct CDR3 sequences, around two fifths seen once. Germline CDR1 reads SGHVS; CDR2 reads FQNEAQ. The CDR3 length is 15 residues. V trimming: 6 bases; J trimming: 2 bases; junction bases outside the gene matches: 6. The record originates from a study of blood T cells in healthy people across ages.

The sequence derives from a man in his late teens or twenties in good health. Material for sequencing was blood. The chain couples TRBV7-8 to TRBJ1-5; TRBD1 aligns across 8 bases. This CDR3 is CASSHDRGGNQPQHF. In DNA, the CDR3 is TGTGCCAGCAGTCATGACAGGGGAGGCAATCAGCCCCAGCATTTT.